Listed below are T cell receptor beta chains from one sample, sequenced in a study of CD8 T cells in Susac syndrome. TCRdb re-called the immunoSEQ multiplex PCR reads through MiXCR, storing one row per CDR3 protein. The sample includes approximately 220,000 distinct CDR3 sequences, around 93% seen only once; the top ten take just over 0.08%. Input material: CD4+ T cells from PBMCs. The receptors stem from a human donor with multiple sclerosis. CDR3s include the opening cysteine and the closing phenylalanine or tryptophan. Expanded clones are given a class, and other clones once, few, many or no size at all.

>TRBV20-1|-|TRBJ2-3
CSAFTSASRGAQYF
>TRBV27|few|TRBJ2-7
CASSAQGYEQYF
>TRBV14|-|TRBJ2-1
CASSQDVTLNNEQFF
>TRBV25-1|-|TRBJ1-1
CASSLSGRADTEAFF
>TRBV3-1|-|TRBJ1-1
CASSQDSGVTEAFF
>TRBV3-1|-|TRBJ1-5
CASSLSHQPQHF
>TRBV3-1|-|TRBJ2-6
CASSPPGVANVLTF
>TRBV19|-|TRBJ2-1
CASSPGLAGGPAYEQFF
>TRBV25-1|once|TRBJ2-3
CASSRDYADTQYF
>TRBV20-1|-|TRBJ2-1
CSAAGGNEQFF
>TRBV6-5|-|TRBJ2-6
CASRTGRRANVLTF
>TRBV3-1|once|TRBJ1-1
CASGPRPRTEAFF
>TRBV3-1|-|TRBJ1-6
CASSQEGGNSPLHF
>TRBV7-2|-|TRBJ1-1
CASSLVARTTEAFF
>TRBV3-1|-|TRBJ1-2
CASSQLSGYTF
>TRBV12-3/TRBV12-4|-|TRBJ2-7
CASSFGRGAPYEQYF
>TRBV12-3/TRBV12-4|-|TRBJ1-6
CASSLQGANSPLHF
>TRBV29-1|-|TRBJ1-2
CSVDRRLTEGYTF
>TRBV20-1|-|TRBJ2-2
CSASGGRAGELFF
>TRBV20-1|-|TRBJ2-1
CSAGLAGGYNEQFF
>TRBV3-1|-|TRBJ2-1
CASRQLSTGSYNEQFF
>TRBV3-1|-|TRBJ2-3
CASSQDLGASTDTQYF
>TRBV5-6|-|TRBJ2-3
CASNLLTDTQYF
>TRBV12-3/TRBV12-4|-|TRBJ1-1
CASRIGLAAFF
>TRBV29-1|-|TRBJ1-4
CSVELLQVGGEKLFF
>TRBV29-1|once|TRBJ1-1
CSVEEAINTEAFF
>TRBV20-1|-|TRBJ1-2
CSVSPQGGYTF
>TRBV3-1|-|TRBJ2-3
CASSQAGRSGTDTQYF